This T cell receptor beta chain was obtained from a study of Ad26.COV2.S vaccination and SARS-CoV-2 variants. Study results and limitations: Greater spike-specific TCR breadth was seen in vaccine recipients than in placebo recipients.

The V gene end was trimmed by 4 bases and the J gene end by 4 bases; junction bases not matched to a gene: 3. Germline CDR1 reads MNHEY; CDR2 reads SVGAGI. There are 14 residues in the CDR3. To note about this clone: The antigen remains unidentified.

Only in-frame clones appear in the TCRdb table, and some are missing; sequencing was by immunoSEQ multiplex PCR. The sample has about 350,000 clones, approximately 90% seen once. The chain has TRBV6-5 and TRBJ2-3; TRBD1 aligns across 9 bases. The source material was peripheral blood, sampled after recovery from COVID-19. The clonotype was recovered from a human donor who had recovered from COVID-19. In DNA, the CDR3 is TGTGCCAGCAGTTCGGGACAGGGAGCAGATACGCAGTATTTT. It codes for CASSSGQGADTQYF.